In its sample, the clone carrying this T cell receptor (beta chain) was seen many times. Its specificity is unknown. CDR1 SGHRS and CDR2 YFSETQ come from the germline V gene. V lost 1 base to trimming and J lost 4 bases, with 5 bases between them. This CDR3 has 13 amino acids. This entry is derived from a study of T cells in Graves' hyperthyroidism and ophthalmopathy. The CDR3 regions of TCR beta were amplified from RNA transcripts. The primer set for the first-round RT-PCR of the TCR CDR3 was HTBI. MiXCR, applied by TCRdb to the multiplex PCR reads, yields one record per CDR3 protein. The sample contains more than 350,000 distinct CDR3 sequences, about 15% of which appear only once. Study-wide findings and caveats: Blood samples included most of the expanded thyroid clonotypes exceeding 0.001.

Patients were excluded for uncontrolled infection, other autoimmune disease, pregnancy or lactation. The chain combines TRBV5-1 with TRBJ2-2; D uncertain. This receptor was obtained from a woman aged 60-70 years with Graves' ophthalmopathy. The sample was blood. The CDR3 reads CASSLTATGELFF. For the CDR3, the DNA is TGCGCCAGCAGCTTGACGGCCACCGGGGAGCTGTTTTTT.